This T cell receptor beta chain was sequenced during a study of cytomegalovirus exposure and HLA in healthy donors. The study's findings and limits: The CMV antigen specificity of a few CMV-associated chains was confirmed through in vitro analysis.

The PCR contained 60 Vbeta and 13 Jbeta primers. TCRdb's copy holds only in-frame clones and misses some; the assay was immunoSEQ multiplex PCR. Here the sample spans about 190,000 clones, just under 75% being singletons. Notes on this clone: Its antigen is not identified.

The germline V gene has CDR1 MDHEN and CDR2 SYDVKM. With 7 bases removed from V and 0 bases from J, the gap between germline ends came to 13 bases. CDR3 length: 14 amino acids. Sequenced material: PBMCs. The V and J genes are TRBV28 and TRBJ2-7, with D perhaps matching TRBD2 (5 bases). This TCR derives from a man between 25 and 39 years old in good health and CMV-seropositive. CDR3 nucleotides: TGTGCCAGCACAATAGCGATTAGCTCCTACGAGCAGTACTTC. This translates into CASTIAISSYEQYF.